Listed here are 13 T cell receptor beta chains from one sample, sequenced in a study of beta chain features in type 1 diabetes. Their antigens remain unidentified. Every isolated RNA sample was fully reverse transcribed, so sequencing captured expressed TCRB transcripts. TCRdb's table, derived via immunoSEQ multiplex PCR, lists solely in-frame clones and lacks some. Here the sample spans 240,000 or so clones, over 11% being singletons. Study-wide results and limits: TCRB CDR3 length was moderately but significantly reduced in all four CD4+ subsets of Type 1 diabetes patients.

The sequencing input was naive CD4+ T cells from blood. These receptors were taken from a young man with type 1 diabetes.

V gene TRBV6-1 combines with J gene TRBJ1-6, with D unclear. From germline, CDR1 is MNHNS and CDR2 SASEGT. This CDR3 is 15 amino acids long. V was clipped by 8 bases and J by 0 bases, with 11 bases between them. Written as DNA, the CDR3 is TGTGCCAGCTGGGTGGAGAGCTCCTATAATTCACCCCTCCACTTT. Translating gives CASWVESSYNSPLHF.

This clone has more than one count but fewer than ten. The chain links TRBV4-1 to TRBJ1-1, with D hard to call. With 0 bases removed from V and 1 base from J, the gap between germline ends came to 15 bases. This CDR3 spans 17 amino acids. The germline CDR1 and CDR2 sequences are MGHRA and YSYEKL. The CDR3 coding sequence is TGCGCCAGCAGCCAAGATTTAACAGCAGACCCGAACACTGAAGCTTTCTTT. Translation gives CASSQDLTADPNTEAFF.

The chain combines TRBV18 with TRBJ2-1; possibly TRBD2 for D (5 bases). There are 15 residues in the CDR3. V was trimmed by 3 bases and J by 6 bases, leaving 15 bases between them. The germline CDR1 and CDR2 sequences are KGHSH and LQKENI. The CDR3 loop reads CASSPPLASSNEQFF. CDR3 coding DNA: TGTGCCAGCTCACCGCCTCTAGCCTCGAGCAATGAGCAGTTCTTC.

Here the CDR3 DNA reads TGTGCCAGCAGCTTATCCAGGAACGGAGAGACCCAGTACTTC. This codes for CASSLSRNGETQYF. The chain uses TRBV11-2 and TRBJ2-5; D is undetermined. With 2 bases removed from V and 4 bases from J, the gap between germline ends came to 11 bases. CDR1 is SGHAT, CDR2 FQNNGV, per germline. The CDR3 totals 14 residues.

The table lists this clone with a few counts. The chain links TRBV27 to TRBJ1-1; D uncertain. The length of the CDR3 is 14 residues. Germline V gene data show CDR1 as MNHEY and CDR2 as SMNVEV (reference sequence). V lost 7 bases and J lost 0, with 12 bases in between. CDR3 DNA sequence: TGTGCCAGCACTCCCGGAGGAGTGAACACTGAAGCTTTCTTT. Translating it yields CASTPGGVNTEAFF.

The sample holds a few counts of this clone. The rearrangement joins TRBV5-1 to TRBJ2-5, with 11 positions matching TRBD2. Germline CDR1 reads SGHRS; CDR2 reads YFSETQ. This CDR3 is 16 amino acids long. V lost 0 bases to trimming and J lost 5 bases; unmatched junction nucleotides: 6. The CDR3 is CASSLVLAGDRETQYF. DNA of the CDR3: TGCGCCAGCAGCTTGGTACTAGCGGGGGATCGGGAGACCCAGTACTTC. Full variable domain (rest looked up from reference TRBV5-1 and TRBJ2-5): KAGVTQTPRYLIKTRGQQVTLSCSPISGHRSVSWYQQTPGQGLQFLFEYFSETQRNKGNFPGRFSGRQFSNSRSEMNVSTLELGDSALYLCASSLVLAGDRETQYFGPGTRLLVL.

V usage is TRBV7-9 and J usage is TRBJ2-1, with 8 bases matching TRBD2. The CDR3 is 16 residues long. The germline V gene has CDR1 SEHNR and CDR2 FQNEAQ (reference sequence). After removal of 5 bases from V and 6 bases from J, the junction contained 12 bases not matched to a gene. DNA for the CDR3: TGTGCCAGCAGCCCCCGGGGGAGCGGGAGCAGCAATGAGCAGTTCTTC. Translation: CASSPRGSGSSNEQFF.

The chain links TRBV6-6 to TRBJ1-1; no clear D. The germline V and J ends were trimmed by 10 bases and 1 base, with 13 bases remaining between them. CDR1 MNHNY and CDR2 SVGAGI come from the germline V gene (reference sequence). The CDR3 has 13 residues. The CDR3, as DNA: TGTGCCATCTTCGGCAGGCAGAACACTGAAGCTTTCTTT. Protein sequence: CAIFGRQNTEAFF.

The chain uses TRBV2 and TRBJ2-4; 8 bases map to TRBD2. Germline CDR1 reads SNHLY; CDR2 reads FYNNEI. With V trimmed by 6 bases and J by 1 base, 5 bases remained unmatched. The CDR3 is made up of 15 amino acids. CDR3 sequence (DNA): TGTGCCAGCAGGACGGGACTAGTGGCCAAAAACATTCAGTACTTC. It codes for CASRTGLVAKNIQYF.

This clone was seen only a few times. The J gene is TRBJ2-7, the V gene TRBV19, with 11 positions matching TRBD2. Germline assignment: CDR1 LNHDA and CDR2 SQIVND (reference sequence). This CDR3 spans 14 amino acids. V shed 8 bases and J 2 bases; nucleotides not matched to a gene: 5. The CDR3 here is CASGPGLAAYEQYF. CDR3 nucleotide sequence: TGTGCCAGTGGACCGGGACTAGCGGCCTACGAGCAGTACTTC.

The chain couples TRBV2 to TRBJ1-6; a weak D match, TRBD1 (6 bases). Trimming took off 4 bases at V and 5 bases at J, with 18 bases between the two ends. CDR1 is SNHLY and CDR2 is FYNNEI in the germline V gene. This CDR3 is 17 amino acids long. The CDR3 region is CASSGLTGKSNNSPLHF. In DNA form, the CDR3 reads TGTGCCAGCAGTGGCCTAACAGGGAAGTCCAATAATTCACCCCTCCACTTT.

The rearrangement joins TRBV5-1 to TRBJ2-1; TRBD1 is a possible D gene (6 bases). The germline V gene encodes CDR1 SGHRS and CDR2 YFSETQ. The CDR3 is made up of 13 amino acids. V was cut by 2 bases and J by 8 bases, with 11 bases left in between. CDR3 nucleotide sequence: TGCGCCAGCAGCTTCCTAGGGGGACATGAGCAGTTCTTC. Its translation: CASSFLGGHEQFF. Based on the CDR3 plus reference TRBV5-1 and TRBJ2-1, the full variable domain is KAGVTQTPRYLIKTRGQQVTLSCSPISGHRSVSWYQQTPGQGLQFLFEYFSETQRNKGNFPGRFSGRQFSNSRSEMNVSTLELGDSALYLCASSFLGGHEQFFGPGTRLTVL.

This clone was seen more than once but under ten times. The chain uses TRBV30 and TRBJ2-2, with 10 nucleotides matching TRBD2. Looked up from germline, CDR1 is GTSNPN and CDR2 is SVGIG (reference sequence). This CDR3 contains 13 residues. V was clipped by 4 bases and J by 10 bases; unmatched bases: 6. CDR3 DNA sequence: TGTGCCTGGATGAGCGGGGGGGCCCCGGAGCTGTTTTTT. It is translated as CAWMSGGAPELFF.